This T cell receptor (beta chain) comes out of a study of beta chain features in type 1 diabetes. Turning to the study itself: Comparable age, gender and cell yields were observed in patients relative to healthy donors. The examined sorted cells totaled about 110 million across samples. Study outcomes and limitations: Compared to healthy donors, patients appeared to have naive, central memory and Treg TCRB repertoires that were more alike.

The CDR3 loop spans 15 amino acids. CDR1 and CDR2 from the germline V gene are LNHDA and SQIVND (reference sequence). Trimming left V 3 bases short and J 14 bases short, with 20 bases between. Expressed TCRB transcripts were sequenced because the isolated RNA had all been reverse transcribed beforehand. Clones were sequenced by immunoSEQ multiplex PCR, and TCRdb holds only the in-frame ones, with some missing. This sample has hundreds of thousands of clones, with about a sixth found just once. This clone has more than one count but fewer than ten. Its specificity is unknown. The sample consisted of naive CD4+ T cells from blood. The genes are TRBV19 and TRBJ1-6; the D gene is possibly TRBD1 (6 bases). This sequence originates from a man in his late teens or twenties in good health. The CDR3 region has the DNA TGTGCCAGTAGTATCGTCGGGACATATGCGGTAGCCCTCCACTTT. It specifies CASSIVGTYAVALHF.